This TCR beta chain was documented in a study of T-cell memory formation after mild COVID-19. Across the whole study: Among the donors, TCR clusters were largely specific to each donor. Study-wide findings and caveats: Clones which contracted sat mainly in CM and EM if CD4+, and in EMRA if CD8+. Among clones contracting day 15 to 85, CD4/CD8 was balanced, whereas later expanders leaned CD4+.

One entry per CDR3 protein, called by TCRdb with MiXCR from the 5' RACE reads. The sample includes roughly 130,000 distinct CDR3 sequences, roughly 6% of them seen just once. This clonotype was seen a handful of times. No antigen is known for it. V was shortened by 2 bases and J by 8 bases, with 22 bases between the two germline ends. CDR1 MGHDK and CDR2 SYGVNS come from the germline V gene. The CDR3 loop spans 17 amino acids. The clonotype originates from an adult woman who had mild COVID-19 (a few samples of this study predate the infection). Cell type and time point are not known. Sequencing input: PBMCs or a T cell subset sorted from them (not recorded which). This sequence joins TRBV25-1 and TRBJ2-1; a possible D gene is TRBD2 (7 bases). CDR3 sequence reads: CASSERPGLGGRDEQFF. For the CDR3, the DNA is TGTGCCAGCAGTGAACGGCCCGGACTAGGGGGTCGGGATGAGCAGTTCTTC.